This TCR beta chain was documented in a study of blood T cell repertoires in COVID-19. Study overall: COVID-19 samples from acute and convalescent phases originated in the United States, Italy and Spain. T cells, B-cell-depleted T cells, or PBMCs supplied cDNA or gDNA.

The V and J ends lost 3 bases and 3 bases respectively, with 9 bases between them. In germline, CDR1 is GTSNPN, CDR2 SVGIG (reference sequence). The CDR3 totals 14 residues. Study processing details: Counts of nucleated cells, estimated from reference gene primer amplification, were obtained. The data were produced by immunoSEQ multiplex PCR, yet TCRdb's version contains in-frame clones alone and is incomplete. V and J calls and clone size are copied from that table; D and trimming were computed from the DNA. Here the sample spans approximately 35,000 clones, just over 85% being singletons. The chain links TRBV30 to TRBJ1-6, with TRBD1 as a possible D gene (6 bases). Sequenced: peripheral blood. The clonotype originates from a woman in her seventies with active COVID-19. The CDR3 is CAWRGGNYNSPLHF. CDR3 nucleotides: TGTGCCTGGAGAGGGGGAAACTATAATTCACCCCTCCACTTT.